Each of the 30 T cell receptor beta chains below was sequenced from the same sample in a study of OX40 agonist ivuxolimab in advanced cancers. Libraries were prepared by immunoSEQ multiplex PCR; TCRdb keeps only in-frame clonotypes and omits some of them. The table lists under 35,000 clones, less than 85% of them singletons. The sequencing here drew on CD4+ or CD8+ T cells sorted from blood, taken in a trial of the OX40 agonist ivuxolimab. The receptors originated from an adult with an advanced solid tumor such as melanoma, head and neck, liver or kidney cancer.

J is TRBJ1-1 and V is TRBV7-3; TRBD1 matches 7 bases. V lost 0 bases and J lost 0; bases outside the gene matches: 1. The germline V gene encodes CDR1 SGHTA and CDR2 FQGTGA. This CDR3 contains 15 residues. CDR3 sequence: CASSLTGQVNTEAFF. The CDR3 DNA sequence: TGTGCCAGCAGCTTAACAGGACAGGTGAACACTGAAGCTTTCTTT.

The chain is built from TRBV10-3 and TRBJ2-1; the match to TRBD1 covers 10 bases. From germline, CDR1 is ENHRY and CDR2 SYGVKD. The ends lost 3 bases at V and 7 bases at J; junction bases unmatched: 15. The CDR3 covers 18 residues. The CDR3 bases are TGTGCCATCAGTGATCAACCGGGACAGGGGATCATGGTGAATGAGCAGTTCTTC. It codes for CAISDQPGQGIMVNEQFF.

The chain uses TRBV11-3 and TRBJ1-4; 9 positions match TRBD1. Germline CDR1 reads SGHNT; CDR2 reads YENEEA. The CDR3 has 14 residues. The trim removed 4 bases at V and 6 bases at J, leaving 3 bases unmatched. The CDR3 nucleotides are TGTGCCAGCAGCTGGGGACAGGGTTATGAAAAACTGTTTTTT. The encoded protein is CASSWGQGYEKLFF.

The J gene is TRBJ2-5, the V gene TRBV28, with D perhaps TRBD2 (6 bases). Germline loops: CDR1 MDHEN, CDR2 SYDVKM. V dropped 5 bases and J dropped 3 bases, with 7 bases sitting between them. This CDR3 comprises 12 residues. CDR3: CASSGGKETQYF. CDR3 in DNA: TGTGCCAGCAGTGGAGGGAAAGAGACCCAGTACTTC.

The rearrangement uses TRBV5-8 and TRBJ1-6; D is uncertain. The CDR3 length is 13 residues. CDR1 SGHTS and CDR2 YDEGEE come from the germline V gene. V lost 2 bases and J lost 10, with 10 bases in between. The CDR3 bases are TGTGCCAGCAGCTTCTCGAGTCCCTCACCCCTCCACTTT. Its translation: CASSFSSPSPLHF.

This chain uses TRBV30 with TRBJ1-5; no clear D. This CDR3 is built from 14 residues. The V gene's germline CDR1 is GTSNPN and CDR2 SVGIG (reference sequence). V lost 2 bases and J 5 bases, leaving 13 bases between the germline ends. DNA for the CDR3: TGTGCCTGGAGTTCCGGACGGAAGGATCAGCCCCAGCATTTT. Translated, it gives CAWSSGRKDQPQHF. The variable domain in full, with the rest retrieved from reference TRBV30 and TRBJ1-5, is SQTIHQWPATLVQPVGSPLSLECTVEGTSNPNLYWYRQAAGRGLQLLFYSVGIGQISSEVPQNLSASRPQDRQFILSSKKLLLSDSGFYLCAWSSGRKDQPQHFGDGTRLSIL.

The chain joins TRBV18 to TRBJ2-5; D may be TRBD1 (6 bases). Trimming shortened V by 3 bases and J by 11 bases, and 25 bases separated the two germline ends. Looked up from germline, CDR1 is KGHSH and CDR2 is LQKENI. CDR3 size: 16 residues. The CDR3 coding sequence is TGTGCCAGCTCACCCCCCAGGGCAGGGGAAGTGAGGGAGCAGTACTTC. As protein: CASSPPRAGEVREQYF. The full variable domain, with the rest looked up from reference TRBV18 and TRBJ2-5, is NAGVMQNPRHLVRRRGQEARLRCSPMKGHSHVYWYRQLPEEGLKFMVYLQKENIIDESGMPKERFSAEFPKEGPSILRIQQVVRGDSAAYFCASSPPRAGEVREQYFGPGTRLLVL.

V gene TRBV28 combines with J gene TRBJ1-5, with TRBD1 identical over 8 bases. This CDR3 has 18 residues. The V gene's germline CDR1 is MDHEN and CDR2 SYDVKM. The junction had 13 bases not matched to a gene; V was cut back by 1 base and J by 5 bases. The CDR3 protein is CASSLFSLRQGSYQPQHF. The CDR3 DNA is TGTGCCAGCAGTTTATTCTCCCTACGACAGGGGTCCTATCAGCCCCAGCATTTT. Based on the CDR3 plus reference TRBV28 and TRBJ1-5, the full variable domain is DVKVTQSSRYLVKRTGEKVFLECVQDMDHENMFWYRQDPGLGLRLIYFSYDVKMKEKGDIPEGYSVSREKKERFSLILESASTNQTSMYLCASSLFSLRQGSYQPQHFGDGTRLSIL.

The gene calls are TRBV11-2 and TRBJ1-5; TRBD1 aligns across 7 bases. The CDR3 is 16 residues long. From germline, CDR1 is SGHAT and CDR2 FQNNGV. V dropped 1 base and J dropped 0; count of bases not matched to a gene: 3. The CDR3 is CASSLGRGDSNQPQHF. CDR3 bases: TGTGCCAGCAGCTTAGGCAGGGGGGATAGCAATCAGCCCCAGCATTTT.

The chain is built from TRBV10-1 and TRBJ2-3; D is possibly TRBD1 (6 bases). CDR3 size: 14 residues. V was shortened by 5 bases and J by 2 bases, with 11 bases between the two germline ends. The V gene's germline CDR1 is WNHNN and CDR2 SYGVQD (reference sequence). CDR3 loop: CASSRNRATDTQYF. CDR3 DNA sequence: TGCGCCAGCAGTAGGAACAGGGCCACAGATACGCAGTATTTT.

This chain uses TRBV18 with TRBJ1-5, with TRBD1 as a possible D gene (6 bases). The CDR3 totals 15 residues. Germline V CDR1 and CDR2: KGHSH, LQKENI. V shed 4 bases and J shed 5 bases, with 15 bases lying between them. The CDR3 nucleotides are TGTGCCAGCTCACAATTCAGGGGAAGGGATCAGCCCCAGCATTTT. Protein product: CASSQFRGRDQPQHF.

Here the CDR3 DNA reads TGTGCCAGCAGCTTATTCCTCGGATGGGATACGCAGTATTTT. The encoded protein is CASSLFLGWDTQYF. This chain uses TRBV7-2 with TRBJ2-3; D is unresolved. Germline V gene lookup returns CDR1 SGHTA and CDR2 FQGNSA. The ends were cut back, 2 bases at V and 6 bases at J, with 12 bases in the middle. This CDR3 comprises 14 residues.

The chain uses TRBV29-1 and TRBJ2-6; no clear D. This CDR3 contains 15 residues. The V gene lost 3 bases and the J gene lost 0 bases, with 9 bases spanning the gap. Germline CDR1 and CDR2: SQVTM and ANQGSEA. DNA for the CDR3: TGCAGCGTTGATGATGACGGCTCTGGGGCCAACGTCCTGACTTTC. Amino acid sequence: CSVDDDGSGANVLTF.

The rearrangement links TRBV19 to TRBJ1-4; D not certain. The CDR3 consists of 12 residues. Trimming pared 2 bases from V and 2 bases from J, leaving 0 bases between. From germline, CDR1 is LNHDA and CDR2 SQIVND (reference sequence). This CDR3 reads CASSITNEKLFF. The CDR3 DNA is TGTGCCAGTAGTATAACTAATGAAAAACTGTTTTTT.

The chain couples TRBV29-1 to TRBJ1-2; D may be TRBD1 (6 bases). Germline CDR1 is SQVTM and CDR2 is ANQGSEA. V dropped 7 bases and J dropped 0 bases, with 15 bases sitting between them. CDR3 length: 14 amino acids. In nucleotides, the CDR3 is TGCAGCGGTGGACAGCCTCCTCCTAACTATGGCTACACCTTC. Translating gives CSGGQPPPNYGYTF.

The V gene is TRBV9, the J gene TRBJ2-3; 11 bases match TRBD2. The CDR3 covers 15 residues. Germline trimming cut 4 bases from V and 4 bases from J; bases unmatched to any gene: 5. Germline CDR1 reads SGDLS; CDR2 reads YYNGEE. CDR3 residues: CASSRSGGASDTQYF. The CDR3, as DNA: TGTGCCAGCAGCCGTAGCGGGGGGGCCTCAGATACGCAGTATTTT. Based on the CDR3 plus reference TRBV9 and TRBJ2-3, the full variable domain is DSGVTQTPKHLITATGQRVTLRCSPRSGDLSVYWYQQSLDQGLQFLIQYYNGEERAKGNILERFSAQQFPDLHSELNLSSLELGDSALYFCASSRSGGASDTQYFGPGTRLTVL.

The genes are TRBV6-6 and TRBJ1-2; D unresolved. This CDR3 is 14 amino acids long. Germline lookup yields CDR1 MNHNY and CDR2 SVGAGI (reference sequence). V lost 4 bases and J lost 5, with 14 bases in between. The chain's CDR3 is CASSFRRTAYGYTF. DNA for the CDR3: TGTGCCAGCAGTTTTCGAAGAACTGCGTATGGCTACACCTTC.

The chain employs TRBV19 and TRBJ1-1; TRBD1 matches 8 bases. CDR1 and CDR2 from the germline V gene are LNHDA and SQIVND (reference sequence). This CDR3 has 17 amino acids. Trimming took 1 base from V and 0 from J; bases not matched to a gene: 7. The CDR3 nucleotides are TGTGCCAGTAGTATAGGGACAGGGAGGGAGATGAACACTGAAGCTTTCTTT. It specifies CASSIGTGREMNTEAFF.

The CDR3 protein is CASSFLAGGSYEQYF. The DNA for the CDR3 is TGTGCCAGCAGTTTCCTAGCGGGGGGTTCCTACGAGCAGTACTTC. V usage is TRBV28 and J usage is TRBJ2-7, with 11 positions matching TRBD2. V lost 3 bases and J lost 1; bases outside the gene matches: 2. CDR3 length: 15 amino acids. Germline CDR1 MDHEN, CDR2 SYDVKM. The variable domain in full, completed from reference TRBV28 and TRBJ2-7, reads DVKVTQSSRYLVKRTGEKVFLECVQDMDHENMFWYRQDPGLGLRLIYFSYDVKMKEKGDIPEGYSVSREKKERFSLILESASTNQTSMYLCASSFLAGGSYEQYFGPGTRLTVT.

V usage is TRBV15 and J usage is TRBJ1-2; 9 bases agree with TRBD1. Germline CDR1 and CDR2: LNHNV and YYDKDF (reference sequence). The V and J ends lost 2 bases and 3 bases, in that order; junction bases with no gene match: 4. The CDR3 runs to 15 residues. The CDR3 loop reads CATSRRTGVHYGYTF. DNA of the CDR3: TGTGCCACCAGCAGAAGGACAGGGGTACACTATGGCTACACCTTC.

Comment on this clone: Other DNA sequences in the sample encode the same CDR3. The chain recombines TRBV18 with TRBJ2-5; 7 bases line up with TRBD1. This CDR3 is built from 12 residues. Germline-derived CDR1 and CDR2 are KGHSH and LQKENI. Losses at the gene ends were 8 bases for V and 5 bases for J; bases not matched to a gene: 5. CDR3 amino acids: CASTGQRETQYF. Here the CDR3 DNA reads TGTGCCAGCACGGGACAGAGGGAGACCCAGTACTTC.

This clone has a single count. This chain joins TRBV5-1 and TRBJ2-7, with a tentative D call TRBD2 (5 bases). Germline CDR1 and CDR2: SGHRS and YFSETQ. Trimming pared 3 bases from V and 3 bases from J, leaving 19 bases between. This CDR3 has 16 residues. This CDR3 is CASSSGLGRDFYEQYF. CDR3 nucleotide sequence: TGCGCCAGCAGCTCCGGACTGGGAAGGGATTTCTACGAGCAGTACTTC.

The chain uses TRBV27 and TRBJ1-5; TRBD1 matches at 10 bases. The CDR3 runs to 22 residues. Trimming cost V 5 bases and J 3 bases; bases outside gene matches: 25. Germline CDR1 is MNHEY and CDR2 is SMNVEV (reference sequence). The CDR3 is CASSHYSGTGEGLRGDNQPQHF. The DNA of the CDR3 is TGTGCCAGCAGTCACTACTCCGGGACAGGGGAGGGGCTTAGGGGCGACAATCAGCCCCAGCATTTT.

This sequence joins TRBV2 and TRBJ2-2; TRBD1 agrees at 9 bases. Germline CDR1 is SNHLY and CDR2 is FYNNEI. The CDR3 totals 14 residues. The V and J ends lost 6 bases and 7 bases, in that order; junction bases with no gene match: 6. Written as DNA, the CDR3 is TGTGCCAGCAGAGGGACAGGGCCGGGCGGGGAGCTGTTTTTT. Its protein product is CASRGTGPGGELFF.

This clone was observed a few times. The chain carries TRBV21-1 and TRBJ2-2; the table's D call of TRBD1 was not tested on the DNA. TRBV21-1 is given as a pseudogene. CDR3 size: 16 residues. Written as DNA, the CDR3 is TGTGCCAGCAGCAAAGTAAGGACAGGGGACACCGGGGAGCTGTTTTTT. It is translated as CASSKVRTGDTGELFF.

The table lists this clone with a few counts. The chain links TRBV28 to TRBJ1-3; D perhaps matches TRBD1 (5 bases). This CDR3 is 14 amino acids long. The ends were cut back, 10 bases at V and 10 bases at J, with 23 bases in the middle. Germline V gene lookup returns CDR1 MDHEN and CDR2 SYDVKM. In nucleotides, the CDR3 is TGTGCCACGTTTGGTTGGGGACGTAGCTCTACCATATATTTT. It specifies CATFGWGRSSTIYF.

This clone was counted once. The chain couples TRBV27 to TRBJ2-1; possibly TRBD2 for D (5 bases). Trimming shortened V by 3 bases and J by 5 bases, and 8 bases separated the two germline ends. CDR1 and CDR2 (germline): MNHEY, SMNVEV (reference sequence). The CDR3 is 13 amino acids. The DNA of the CDR3 is TGTGCCAGCAGTTTGGGGAGAGACAATGAGCAGTTCTTC. Protein product: CASSLGRDNEQFF.

The V call is TRBV5-1, the J call TRBJ2-3; D gene uncertain. V lost 1 base, J lost 2 bases, and 11 bases lay in between. There are 15 residues in the CDR3. Germline lookup yields CDR1 SGHRS and CDR2 YFSETQ. The CDR3: CASSLQAKNTDTQYF. The DNA for the CDR3 is TGCGCCAGCAGCTTGCAGGCAAAGAACACAGATACGCAGTATTTT.

The V and J genes are TRBV28 and TRBJ2-5; D remains ambiguous. The CDR3 extends over 12 amino acids. V was clipped by 4 bases and J by 5 bases, with 8 bases between them. The germline gives CDR1 MDHEN, CDR2 SYDVKM. The CDR3 loop is CASSSVLETQYF. CDR3 in DNA: TGTGCCAGCAGTTCAGTATTGGAGACCCAGTACTTC.

The chain combines TRBV7-6 with TRBJ2-3; D unclear. V lost 0 bases and J lost 0, with 7 bases in between. The CDR3 is 15 residues long. Germline lookup yields CDR1 SGHVS and CDR2 FNYEAQ. The chain's CDR3 is CASSLAGASTDTQYF. CDR3 nucleotide sequence: TGTGCCAGCAGCTTAGCGGGCGCTAGCACAGATACGCAGTATTTT.